The T cell receptor (beta chain) described here comes from a study of T cells in women clearing cervical HPV infection listed by TCRdb under 2018. At the level of the whole study: Cases were about two dozen women with histologically confirmed HPV16-related CIN3 or worse, including a couple of invasive cancers. The 20 to 25 controls were women who cleared a single incident HPV16 infection within 12 months without developing precancer or cancer. Case blood was taken at the visit when the lesion was first identified, whereas control blood was taken when infection was no longer detected. Among cases, blood sampling came a median of roughly 150 days after lesion detection, with an interquartile range of about 90 to 220 days. Because only a few women had HLA typing data, the possibility that HLA type acted as a confounder could not be ruled out. Nested within Costa Rica's Guanacaste HPV Natural History Study, an exploratory proof-of-principle case-control study compared TCR repertoires across cervical HPV16 outcomes. Cases and controls were matched on year of sample collection and on age within five years. Cases had a median age of roughly 30 years compared with 37 to 45 for controls, and baseline characteristics showed no significant differences between the groups. In the parent cohort, fewer than 13,000 women aged 18 or older were enrolled in Guanacaste, Costa Rica, during about 1992 to 1994 and were followed for seven years. Quality controls consisted of five blinded duplicates per group, for a total of some 60 samples made up of some 50 participants and some 10 replicates.

Every participant had a single incident cervical HPV16 infection, and prevalent HPV16 infections were excluded. Cervical HPV DNA was detected with MY09/MY11 PCR, and genotyping was done with dot-blot hybridization. More than 14 mL of heparinized blood were centrifuged, and the buffy coat was split into aliquots, frozen at -30 degrees C, and then kept at -80 degrees C. QIAGEN kits were used to extract genomic DNA from buffy coat specimens. TCR beta CDR3 regions were amplified by multiplex PCR from an average of about 1,100 ng genomic DNA per sample using the immunoSEQ assay. To correct primer bias, the assay used a complete synthetic TCR repertoire to set an amplification baseline. The amplicons were sequenced on the Illumina platform. Processing in the source paper ran as follows. Sequences were error-corrected by clustering with frequency ratios and a modified nearest-neighbor algorithm and were then analyzed in the immunoSEQ Analyzer with IMGT gene definitions. At each rarefaction depth, TCR richness and evenness were averaged over 20 rarefaction repeats, and samples with fewer sequences than the depth were excluded. V, D and J gene relative abundances were compared between groups with Wilcoxon rank sum tests, applying FDR correction. In the blinded duplicates, the intraclass correlation was about 95% for TCR richness and averaged about 73% across around 70 gene segments. Here the immuneACCESS table is served through TCRdb, limited to in-frame sequences with V and J called. Missing clones are a known gap in these copies; in checked studies unresolved V genes cover under half, and the rest lacks a known reason. For V, J and clone size, that table is used; D and trimming come from the DNA. The sample's clone listing holds roughly 22,000 clones. The top ten constitute approximately 12% of the sample.

On this clone itself: This receptor's antigen is unknown. The CDR3 end falls 3 residues outside the read, so it is completed with the germline J gene.

The CDR3, cysteine through phenylalanine, is 16 amino acids long. The 39 bases shown cover part of the CDR3, and their frame starts at base 1. V loses 2 bases of germline sequence and J loses 0 bases, and the interval between the two ends is 14 bases. CDR1 and CDR2 are drawn from the germline V gene (reference sequence): GTSNPN, SVGIG. What the work shows at the level of the full study, not this receptor alone: Cases were distinguished from controls with an estimated AUC of roughly 0.82 by random forest classifiers combining richness and V gene abundances. The cross-sectional design could not show whether associations preceded infection or resulted from it; effector/memory subsets and HPV-specific T cells were not isolated. TRBV6-7 relative abundance was lower in cases than in controls (approximately 0.1% versus 0.16%; Bonferroni P = 0.0008). Because T-cell numbers per sample were unknown, differences in richness could reflect varying T-cell content rather than repertoire biology. Significantly higher TCR repertoire richness was observed in CIN3+ cases than in controls across sequencing depths, whereas no difference in evenness was found.

The receptor chain draws on TRBV30 and TRBJ2-1; no D gene can be assigned with confidence. Material for sequencing was blood buffy coat. The clonotype comes from a woman aged 18 to 75 with a cervical HPV16 infection that either progressed to CIN3+ or cleared (not recorded which). The CDR3 in this case is CAWSSRGISSYNEQFF. The part of the CDR3 DNA that was read is TGTGCCTGGAGTTCTCGAGGTATCTCCTCCTACAATGAG.